Below are 20 T cell receptor beta chains sequenced from a single sample in a study of blood T cell repertoires in COVID-19. Clones were read by immunoSEQ multiplex PCR, and TCRdb kept only the in-frame ones, dropping some. The sample has about 34,000 clones, around 90% seen once; the top ten hold about 21%. Sequenced input: peripheral blood. Every receptor here comes from an elderly man with acute or convalescent COVID-19.

Of note for this clone: Other DNA sequences in this sample translate to the same CDR3. The rearrangement joins TRBV12-3 or TRBV12-4 to TRBJ1-1, with D possibly matching TRBD1 (5 bases). CDR3 length equals 13 residues. The V and J ends lost 3 bases and 1 base respectively, with 6 bases between them. The CDR3: CASSLTENTEAFF. In DNA form, the CDR3 reads TGTGCCAGCAGTTTGACAGAGAACACTGAAGCTTTCTTT.

This chain links TRBV10-3 with TRBJ2-5, with a tentative D call TRBD2 (5 bases). The CDR3 spans 14 residues. The ends were cut back, 4 bases at V and 5 bases at J, with 14 bases in the middle. Germline loops: CDR1 ENHRY, CDR2 SYGVKD. The CDR3 DNA follows: TGTGCCATCAGTGGAGACTACCCAGAGGAGACCCAGTACTTC. Its translation: CAISGDYPEETQYF.

The rearrangement links TRBV27 to TRBJ2-3; 11 bases align to TRBD2. Germline V gene data show CDR1 as MNHEY and CDR2 as SMNVEV (reference sequence). The junction had 9 bases not matched to a gene; V was cut back by 6 bases and J by 4 bases. CDR3 length: 16 amino acids. CDR3 in DNA: TGTGCCAGCAGCAAGTTAGCGGGGGGGTTATCAGATACGCAGTATTTT. Translating gives CASSKLAGGLSDTQYF.

There are a few counts of this clone. The chain couples TRBV18 to TRBJ1-1; 9 positions match TRBD1. Germline lookup yields CDR1 KGHSH and CDR2 LQKENI. With 4 bases clipped from V and 5 bases from J, the junction kept 5 bases outside the gene matches. This CDR3 region has 14 residues. This CDR3 is CASSQDRGFTEAFF. As DNA, the CDR3 is TGTGCCAGCTCACAAGACAGGGGGTTTACTGAAGCTTTCTTT.

The chain carries TRBV11-3 and TRBJ2-1; 7 bases agree with TRBD2. The V segment lost 4 bases and the J segment 10 bases; nucleotides outside the gene matches: 7. The germline V gene has CDR1 SGHNT and CDR2 YENEEA. The CDR3 runs 13 residues. In DNA form, the CDR3 reads TGTGCCAGCAGCTCCTTAGCGGGTACGGAGCAGTTCTTC. The encoded protein is CASSSLAGTEQFF.

This rearrangement joins TRBV6-4 to TRBJ1-1, with a weak D call TRBD1 (6 bases). Germline assignment: CDR1 MRHNA and CDR2 SNTAGT. Trimming removed 10 bases from V and 3 bases from J, with 15 bases in between. CDR3 length: 13 residues. CDR3 sequence: CATALDSYTEAFF. The CDR3 DNA is TGTGCCACCGCCCTGGACAGCTACACTGAAGCTTTCTTT.

The J gene is TRBJ1-4, the V gene TRBV30; 10 nucleotides align to TRBD1. The CDR3 extends over 12 amino acids. Germline CDR1 reads GTSNPN; CDR2 reads SVGIG (reference sequence). CDR3 bases: TGTGCTTTGACAGGGGGCTATGAAAAACTGTTTTTT. It encodes CALTGGYEKLFF.

The chain employs TRBV5-1 and TRBJ2-2; the match to TRBD1 covers 8 bases. CDR1 SGHRS and CDR2 YFSETQ come from the germline V gene. The CDR3 loop spans 13 amino acids. J gave up 4 bases and V 5 bases, and 1 base lay outside the gene matches. The DNA of the CDR3 is TGCGCCAGCAGACAGGGGGTCACCGGGGAGCTGTTTTTT. Translating it yields CASRQGVTGELFF.

V and J are TRBV10-2 and TRBJ1-1; possibly TRBD1 for D (6 bases). Per germline, CDR1 WSHSY and CDR2 SAAADI. CDR3 length: 13 residues. Trimming pared 6 bases from V and 4 bases from J, leaving 12 bases between. CDR3 residues: CASSRQESTEAFF. In DNA form, the CDR3 reads TGCGCCAGCAGCCGACAGGAGAGCACTGAAGCTTTCTTT.

The V gene is TRBV15, the J gene TRBJ1-3; no firm D call. The CDR3 has 15 residues. The germline V and J ends were trimmed by 1 base and 4 bases, with 11 bases remaining between them. Germline V gene lookup returns CDR1 LNHNV and CDR2 YYDKDF (reference sequence). In DNA form, the CDR3 reads TGTGCCACCAGCAGAGTCAGGTCGGCCGGAAACACCATATATTTT. Encoded protein: CATSRVRSAGNTIYF.

The V call is TRBV9, the J call TRBJ1-4, with D maybe TRBD1 (5 bases). CDR1 is SGDLS and CDR2 is YYNGEE in the germline V gene. This CDR3 spans 17 amino acids. V lost 0 bases, J lost 3 bases, and 15 bases lay in between. CDR3 sequence reads: CASSVGVGRGANEKLFF. The CDR3 DNA reads as TGTGCCAGCAGCGTAGGTGTGGGGCGCGGAGCTAATGAAAAACTGTTTTTT.

This chain connects TRBV18 to TRBJ1-2, with 11 bases that match TRBD1. Trimming at V came to 2 bases and at J to 8 bases, leaving 7 bases not matched to a gene. Germline lookup yields CDR1 KGHSH and CDR2 LQKENI. This CDR3 has 15 amino acids. The CDR3 DNA reads TGTGCCAGCTCACCAGGAGGACAGGGGGCTGGGGGCTACACCTTC. The encoded protein is CASSPGGQGAGGYTF.

The J gene is TRBJ2-5, the V gene TRBV7-9; 7 bases map to TRBD1. V was clipped by 1 base and J by 1 base; unmatched bases: 0. Germline CDR1 SEHNR, CDR2 FQNEAQ (reference sequence). The CDR3 loop spans 14 amino acids. The CDR3 region is CASSLGTGQETQYF. The CDR3 coding sequence is TGTGCCAGCAGCTTAGGGACAGGCCAAGAGACCCAGTACTTC.

This clone occurred once. The chain employs TRBV19 and TRBJ2-7, with D hard to call. The CDR3 is made up of 14 amino acids. The germline V gene encodes CDR1 LNHDA and CDR2 SQIVND (reference sequence). The germline V and J ends were trimmed by 4 bases and 3 bases, with 13 bases remaining between them. The CDR3 sequence: CASSTSTQSYEQYF. The CDR3 DNA is TGTGCCAGTAGTACGTCTACACAGAGCTACGAGCAGTACTTC. The entire variable domain, with the rest obtained from reference TRBV19 and TRBJ2-7, is as follows: DGGITQSPKYLFRKEGQNVTLSCEQNLNHDAMYWYRQDPGQGLRLIYYSQIVNDFQKGDIAEGYSVSREKKESFPLTVTSAQKNPTAFYLCASSTSTQSYEQYFGPGTRLTVT.

The chain combines TRBV5-1 with TRBJ1-1; D is unresolved. CDR3 length: 13 residues. The V gene's germline CDR1 is SGHRS and CDR2 YFSETQ. V lost 2 bases and J lost 4, with 9 bases in between. DNA of the CDR3: TGCGCCAGCAGCTTTGGCAGTTCCACTGAAGCTTTCTTT. This codes for CASSFGSSTEAFF.

This chain uses TRBV5-1 with TRBJ1-1; possibly TRBD1 for D (5 bases). Germline V lookup: CDR1 SGHRS, CDR2 YFSETQ. The V end lost 1 base, the J end lost 0 bases, and 7 bases lay between the germline ends. The CDR3 runs to 14 residues. The CDR3 DNA follows: TGCGCCAGCAGCTTGAGGACACTGAACACTGAAGCTTTCTTT. This gives the protein CASSLRTLNTEAFF.

The V gene is TRBV7-9, the J gene TRBJ2-5, with D perhaps TRBD1 (5 bases). There are 15 residues in the CDR3. Germline V gives CDR1 SEHNR, CDR2 FQNEAQ (reference sequence). The germline V and J ends were trimmed by 3 bases and 5 bases, with 16 bases remaining between them. The CDR3 DNA sequence: TGTGCCAGCAGCTTTTTCCCCCAGGGTGCGGAGACCCAGTACTTC. Amino acid sequence: CASSFFPQGAETQYF.

This sequence joins TRBV6-1 and TRBJ2-2, with D perhaps matching TRBD1 (6 bases). Germline values: CDR1 MNHNS, CDR2 SASEGT. The V end lost 2 bases, the J end lost 6 bases, and 13 bases lay between the germline ends. CDR3 length: 15 amino acids. The CDR3 loop is CASSETHRDAGELFF. In DNA form, the CDR3 reads TGTGCCAGCAGTGAAACTCACAGGGATGCCGGGGAGCTGTTTTTT.

This clone is a singleton in its sample. The CDR3 region has the DNA TGTGCCAGCAGCGGGACAGGGGGCGCATCCTACGAGCAGTACTTC. Translated: CASSGTGGASYEQYF. This chain uses TRBV13 with TRBJ2-7; 12 nucleotides agree with TRBD1. Germline V gene data show CDR1 as PRHDT and CDR2 as FYEKMQ (reference sequence). Unmatched junction bases numbered 3, after V lost 5 bases and J lost 1 base. This CDR3 has 15 amino acids.

The genes are TRBV7-3 and TRBJ2-1, with 15 bases aligning to TRBD2. The CDR3 is 17 amino acids. After removal of 5 bases from V and 4 bases from J, the junction contained 6 bases not matched to a gene. Per germline, CDR1 SGHTA and CDR2 FQGTGA. CDR3 region: CASSPWTSGGGYNEQFF. CDR3 nucleotide sequence: TGTGCCAGCAGCCCGTGGACTAGCGGGGGGGGATACAATGAGCAGTTCTTC. The complete variable domain, with remaining parts taken from reference TRBV7-3 and TRBJ2-1, reads GAGVSQTPSNKVTEKGKYVELRCDPISGHTALYWYRQSLGQGPEFLIYFQGTGAADDSGLPNDRFFAVRPEGSVSTLKIQRTERGDSAVYLCASSPWTSGGGYNEQFFGPGTRLTVL.